This T cell receptor beta chain originates from a study of CD8 T cells in ankylosing spondylitis. Study-level findings and limits: Several highly homologous variants formed a TCR beta motif that appeared characteristic of ankylosing spondylitis blood. The authors reported significant enrichment of disease-linked clones in matched ankylosing spondylitis synovial fluid.

This clonotype was detected only a few times. The target antigen is unknown. TCRdb re-called the 5' RACE reads through MiXCR, storing one row per CDR3 protein. The data hold around 890,000 distinct CDR3 sequences, with 12% observed a single time. This TCR was recovered from a male donor with ankylosing spondylitis. Sequenced sample: blood, either unsorted or a sorted T cell fraction (not recorded which).

The CDR3 loop reads CASSFPRGEQFF. CDR3 bases: TGTGCCAGCAGCTTTCCGCGGGGTGAGCAGTTCTTC. The chain links TRBV5-4 to TRBJ2-1; perhaps TRBD2 as D (6 bases). This CDR3 is built from 12 residues. V lost 2 bases, J lost 9 bases, and 9 bases lay in between. Per the germline V gene, CDR1 is SGHNT and CDR2 is YYREEE (reference sequence).